This TCR beta chain originates from a study of vaccination and CD4 T cells after COVID-19. Turning to the study itself: Convalescent patients had positive nasal swab PCR results for SARS-CoV-2. Disease was mild in several and severe in one.

Trimming cost V 9 bases and J 3 bases; bases outside gene matches: 12. CDR1 and CDR2 from the germline V gene are SGHVS and FQNEAQ. The CDR3 runs 16 residues. A single record per CDR3 protein comes from TCRdb applying MiXCR to the PCR reads. Here the sample spans about 30,000 distinct CDR3 sequences, approximately 49% being singletons. Time point denoted: late sampling 161 to 241 days after vaccination in a few convalescent patients. The chain uses TRBV7-8 and TRBJ1-5; TRBD1 aligns across 9 bases. The sample in question was CD4+ T cells from blood, obtained about 7 months after SARS-CoV-2 vaccination. The sequence came from a human donor who had recovered from COVID-19. The CDR3, as DNA: TGTGCCAGTAGCAAACAGGGGGCAAAGAACAATCAGCCCCAGCATTTT. The encoded protein is CASSKQGAKNNQPQHF.